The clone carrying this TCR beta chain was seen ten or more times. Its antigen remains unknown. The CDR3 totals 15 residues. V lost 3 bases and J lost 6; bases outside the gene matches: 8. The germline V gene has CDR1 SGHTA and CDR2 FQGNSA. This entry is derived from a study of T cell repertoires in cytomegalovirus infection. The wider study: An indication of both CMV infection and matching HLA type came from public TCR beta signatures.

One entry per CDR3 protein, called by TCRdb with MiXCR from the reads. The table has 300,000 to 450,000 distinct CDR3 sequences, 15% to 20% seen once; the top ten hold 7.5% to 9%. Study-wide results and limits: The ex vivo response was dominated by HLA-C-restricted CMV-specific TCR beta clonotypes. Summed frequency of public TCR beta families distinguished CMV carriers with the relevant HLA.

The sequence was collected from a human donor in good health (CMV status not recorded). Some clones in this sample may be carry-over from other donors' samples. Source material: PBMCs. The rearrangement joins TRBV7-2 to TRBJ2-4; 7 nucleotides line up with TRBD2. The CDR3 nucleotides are TGTGCCAGCAGCTTCTCTTTTCTAGCGGTAAACATTCAGTACTTC. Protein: CASSFSFLAVNIQYF.